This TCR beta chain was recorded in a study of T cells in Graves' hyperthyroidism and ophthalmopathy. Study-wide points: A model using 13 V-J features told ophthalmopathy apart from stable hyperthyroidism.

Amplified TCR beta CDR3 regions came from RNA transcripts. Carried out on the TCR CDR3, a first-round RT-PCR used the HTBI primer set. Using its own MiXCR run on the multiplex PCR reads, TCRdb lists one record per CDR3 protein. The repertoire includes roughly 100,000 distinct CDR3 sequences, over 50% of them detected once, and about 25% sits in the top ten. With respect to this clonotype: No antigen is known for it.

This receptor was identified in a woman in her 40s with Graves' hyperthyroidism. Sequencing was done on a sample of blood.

The CDR3, as DNA: TGTGCCACCAGCAGAGGGGGCGATGGCTACACCTTC. This codes for CATSRGGDGYTF. This sequence joins TRBV15 and TRBJ1-2, with a possible D match to TRBD1 (5 bases). Germline loops: CDR1 LNHNV, CDR2 YYDKDF (reference sequence). The CDR3 totals 12 residues. V was trimmed by 1 base and J by 6 bases, leaving 6 bases between them.